Included here is one TCR beta chain sequence, with context. V lost 5 bases to trimming and J lost 11 bases, with 20 bases between them. The CDR3 runs to 14 residues. CDR1 and CDR2 from the germline V gene are SGHNT and YYREEE (reference sequence). This sample was included in a study of control samples from healthy donors and cancer patients. The table came from immunoSEQ multiplex PCR; TCRdb's copy has only in-frame clones and leaves some out. This sample has 100,000 to 150,000 clones; 92% occur once, and the top ten carry 0.55% to 0.65%. The chain has TRBV5-4 and TRBJ1-5; D is perhaps TRBD1 (6 bases). What was sequenced was PBMCs. The receptor was derived from a man aged 80 or over with head and neck cancer. CDR3 sequence reads: CASREDPGAISQHF. The CDR3 region has the DNA TGTGCCAGCAGAGAAGACCCGGGGGCGATCTCCCAGCATTTT.